This TCR beta chain was captured by sequencing in a study of blood T cell repertoires in COVID-19. At the level of the study: The study drew acute and convalescent COVID-19 samples from the United States, Italy and Spain. PBMCs, B-cell-depleted T cells, or T cells were the source of the cDNA or gDNA that made up the material.

Between the trimmed V and J ends, which lost 5 bases and 4 bases, there was a span of 19 bases. Germline assignment: CDR1 SGDLS and CDR2 YYNGEE. The CDR3 loop spans 17 amino acids. Original processing notes: By means of reference gene primer amplification, nucleated cell counts were estimated. This table comes from immunoSEQ multiplex PCR, and its TCRdb copy is limited to in-frame clones, with some not included. The V and J calls and clone size are taken from that table; D and trimming were inferred from the DNA. Among approximately 170,000 clones, roughly 80% were seen once, and the ten largest hold around 11%.

The sample consisted of peripheral blood. This receptor was obtained from a woman between 50 and 59 years old with acute or convalescent COVID-19. This chain uses TRBV9 with TRBJ2-6; D is perhaps TRBD2 (5 bases). The CDR3 nucleotides read TGTGCCAGCAGTGGACGAGGGCCCCGCGGGGGGGCCAACGTCCTGACTTTC. Amino acid sequence: CASSGRGPRGGANVLTF.